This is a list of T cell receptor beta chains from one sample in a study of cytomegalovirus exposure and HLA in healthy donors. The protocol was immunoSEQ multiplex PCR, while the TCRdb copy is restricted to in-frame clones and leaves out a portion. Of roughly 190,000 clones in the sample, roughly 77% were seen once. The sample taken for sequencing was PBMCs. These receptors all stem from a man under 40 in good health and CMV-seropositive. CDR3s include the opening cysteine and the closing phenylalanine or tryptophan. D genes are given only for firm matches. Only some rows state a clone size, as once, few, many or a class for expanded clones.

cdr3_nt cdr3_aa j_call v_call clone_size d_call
TGTGCCAGCAGCGTAGGGGGTGTGGGGCCTAGAGAGACCCAGTACTTC CASSVGGVGPRETQYF TRBJ2-5 TRBV9 NA NA
TGTGCCAGCAGCGTCCGCAGGGGGCAGGATGGCTACACCTTC CASSVRRGQDGYTF TRBJ1-2 TRBV7-2 NA TRBD1
TGTGCCAGCAGCTTGGAGGGACGGGCCAAAAACATTCAGTACTTC CASSLEGRAKNIQYF TRBJ2-4 TRBV7-9 NA NA
TGCGCCAGCAGCCCGGGACTAGCAGCGGGGGAGCTGTTTTTT CASSPGLAAGELFF TRBJ2-2 TRBV5-1 NA TRBD2
TGTGCCAGCAGCTCGACTAGCACAGATACGCAGTATTTT CASSSTSTDTQYF TRBJ2-3 TRBV7-6 few NA
TGTGCCAGCAGCGTCCGGACAGGGATGTTTCCCAACACTGAAGCTTTCTTT CASSVRTGMFPNTEAFF TRBJ1-1 TRBV7-9 NA TRBD1
TGTGCCAGCAGTTCGACCCTGGGACAGGGGACCTACAATGAGCAGTTCTTC CASSSTLGQGTYNEQFF TRBJ2-1 TRBV28 few TRBD1
TGTGCCTGGAGTGTAGGCCAGGTCAATCAGCCCCAGCATTTT CAWSVGQVNQPQHF TRBJ1-5 TRBV30 NA NA
TGTGCCAGCAGTGAACTAGCGGGAAGCACAGATACGCAGTATTTT CASSELAGSTDTQYF TRBJ2-3 TRBV6-1 once TRBD2
TGTGCCTGGAGTCTCCGGGACAGGGGGAGTAACACTGAAGCTTTCTTT CAWSLRDRGSNTEAFF TRBJ1-1 TRBV30 NA TRBD1
TGTGCCAGCAGCCGAGGGGGGGCGGGATATGGCTACACCTTC CASSRGGAGYGYTF TRBJ1-2 TRBV7-2 NA NA
TGTGCCAGCTCATCGGACATACAAGAGACCCAGTACTTC CASSSDIQETQYF TRBJ2-5 TRBV18 NA NA
TGCGCCAGCAGCCAAGAGTCGGCGGGTTTCACTGAAGCTTTCTTT CASSQESAGFTEAFF TRBJ1-1 TRBV4-3 NA NA
TGTGCCAGCAGCTTAGCGCTCCTAGCGGGAACCGGGGAGCTGTTTTTT CASSLALLAGTGELFF TRBJ2-2 TRBV7-2 NA TRBD2
TGTGCCACCCGGGACAGGGGTGGGATGAATGGCTACACCTTC CATRDRGGMNGYTF TRBJ1-2 TRBV28 NA TRBD1
TGTGCCAGCAAAATAGCGGGAGAGGGTGGGGAGCTGTTTTTT CASKIAGEGGELFF TRBJ2-2 TRBV28 NA TRBD2
TGTGCCAGCAGTTCCGCAGGGGTCAATGAGCAGTTCTTC CASSSAGVNEQFF TRBJ2-1 TRBV6-5 NA NA
TGTGCCAGCAGCCCGAAGACGGGACTAGCGGCGACGAACACCGGGGAGCTGTTTTTT CASSPKTGLAATNTGELFF TRBJ2-2 TRBV5-4 NA TRBD2
TGCAGCGTTGACGGGGGTATGGGGACAGGGGAGACCCAGTACTTC CSVDGGMGTGETQYF TRBJ2-5 TRBV29-1 NA TRBD1
TGTGCCAGCTCACCGGCAGGTCCCGGCCAAGAGACCCAGTACTTC CASSPAGPGQETQYF TRBJ2-5 TRBV18 NA NA
TGTGCCAGCAGTGAACCCACGATAGCTGAAGCTTTCTTT CASSEPTIAEAFF TRBJ1-1 TRBV6-1 NA NA
TGTGCCAGCGGGACAGGTCCTTACAATGAGCAGTTCTTC CASGTGPYNEQFF TRBJ2-1 TRBV2 NA TRBD1
TGTGCCAGTAGTATCCAGGGGGTCGGTCAGCCCCAGCATTTT CASSIQGVGQPQHF TRBJ1-5 TRBV19 NA TRBD1
TGTGCCAGCAGTGAACGGCGTATCAGGGGGCGGCTCGAGCAGTACTTC CASSERRIRGRLEQYF TRBJ2-7 TRBV25-1 NA TRBD1
TGTGCCAGCAGCTTAATAGCGGCCCCAGATACGCAGTATTTT CASSLIAAPDTQYF TRBJ2-3 TRBV7-3 NA NA
TGTGCCAGCAGCTTAGGGACAGGGGGTGGAAACACCATATATTTT CASSLGTGGGNTIYF TRBJ1-3 TRBV7-9 NA TRBD1
TGTGCCAGCAGTGTCCCACAGGGACACTCTGGAAACACCATATATTTT CASSVPQGHSGNTIYF TRBJ1-3 TRBV28 NA NA
TGTGCCAGCAGGGGGGAGGGCCTTGGGGACAATGAGCAGTTCTTC CASRGEGLGDNEQFF TRBJ2-1 TRBV7-6 NA TRBD2
TGTGCCAGTACTGAACGGGGGAACTACGAGCAGTACTTC CASTERGNYEQYF TRBJ2-7 TRBV19 few NA
TGTGCCAGCTCACTCGGGACTAGCGTGGAGCAGTACTTC CASSLGTSVEQYF TRBJ2-7 TRBV18 NA TRBD2
TGTGCCACCAGCACGGCTGCAAGGGGGCGTTACGAGCAGTACTTC CATSTAARGRYEQYF TRBJ2-7 TRBV15 NA TRBD1
TGCGCCAGCAGCCAAGGGACAGATTCCTACAATGAGCAGTTCTTC CASSQGTDSYNEQFF TRBJ2-1 TRBV4-3 NA NA
TGTGCCAGCAGCTTAGCGGACCAGCGGACTGAAGCTTTCTTT CASSLADQRTEAFF TRBJ1-1 TRBV7-9 NA NA
TGTGCCAGCAGCCTTATGACACAGACAACTAATGAAAAACTGTTTTTT CASSLMTQTTNEKLFF TRBJ1-4 TRBV7-9 NA NA
TGTGCCTGGACGAGGACAGGGTTTTTTCAGCCCCAGCATTTT CAWTRTGFFQPQHF TRBJ1-5 TRBV30 NA TRBD1
TGTGCCAGCATGAGAACAGGGATTGGAAACACCATATATTTT CASMRTGIGNTIYF TRBJ1-3 TRBV7-2 NA NA
TGTGCCAGTAGTCGATCCGGCACTAGCGGGGTTAGCTCCTACAATGAGCAGTTCTTC CASSRSGTSGVSSYNEQFF TRBJ2-1 TRBV19 NA TRBD2
TGTGCCAGCACTGAGGACAGGCCGAAAAACATTCAGTACTTC CASTEDRPKNIQYF TRBJ2-4 TRBV2 NA TRBD1
TGCGCCAGCAGCCCGGACTCGGGGGAATACAATGAGCAGTTCTTC CASSPDSGEYNEQFF TRBJ2-1 TRBV5-1 NA NA
TGCAGTGCTCAACGAGCGTACGAGCAGTACTTC CSAQRAYEQYF TRBJ2-7 TRBV20-1 NA NA
NA CAWGQGNIGYF TRBJ2-7 TRBV30 NA NA
TGTGCCAGCGCCGGGACTCTGAGCTCCTACGAGCAGTACTTC CASAGTLSSYEQYF TRBJ2-7 TRBV6-5 few NA
TGTGCCAGCAGCTCGACAGGGAATACGCAGTATTTT CASSSTGNTQYF TRBJ2-3 TRBV7-9 once TRBD1
TGTGCCAGCAGTGACTCCTACAGGGGAGGCGGCTACACCTTC CASSDSYRGGGYTF TRBJ1-2 TRBV6-4 few TRBD1
TGTGCCAGCAGCGTGGAGTCTAGCGGGAGGACAGATACGCAGTATTTT CASSVESSGRTDTQYF TRBJ2-3 TRBV9 once TRBD2
TGTGCCAGTAGTATAGGCGCGACTAACTATGGCTACACCTTC CASSIGATNYGYTF TRBJ1-2 TRBV19 NA NA
TGTGCCAGTAGTATGGGCGAAATACCCCAGCATTTT CASSMGEIPQHF TRBJ1-5 TRBV19 NA NA
TGTGCCAGCACCCTAGGAGGGACCCCCACAGATACGCAGTATTTT CASTLGGTPTDTQYF TRBJ2-3 TRBV7-9 NA NA
TGTGCCAGCAGTGCGAGACAGGATTCCACTGAAGCTTTCTTT CASSARQDSTEAFF TRBJ1-1 TRBV2 NA NA
TGTGCCTGGAGCCGAGCGGACCGGAACAATGAGCAGTTCTTC CAWSRADRNNEQFF TRBJ2-1 TRBV30 NA NA
TGTGCCATCAGGCTGACAGGGACTAACTATGGCTACACCTTC CAIRLTGTNYGYTF TRBJ1-2 TRBV10-3 NA TRBD1
TGTGCCATCACTAGCGGGGGGCACTCCACCGGGGAGCTGTTTTTT CAITSGGHSTGELFF TRBJ2-2 TRBV10-3 NA TRBD2
TGTGCCAGCAGTGGAAAAGGCAGGGGCATCAATCAGCCCCAGCATTTT CASSGKGRGINQPQHF TRBJ1-5 TRBV25-1 NA NA
TGTGCCAGCACCTCCTCTGGGGCCAACGTCCTGACTTTC CASTSSGANVLTF TRBJ2-6 TRBV6-6 NA NA
TGTGCCAGCAGTTTACCCCAGGCGCGACCCTACGAGCAGTACTTC CASSLPQARPYEQYF TRBJ2-7 TRBV28 NA NA
TGCGCCAGCAGCTTCGGCCTAGCGGGGACCGGCGAGCAGTACTTC CASSFGLAGTGEQYF TRBJ2-7 TRBV5-1 NA TRBD2
TGTGCCAGCAGCCCAGACAGGGGCGGCTACACCTTC CASSPDRGGYTF TRBJ1-2 TRBV14 NA TRBD1
TGTGCCAGCAGCTTCCGACTAGCGACTTACTACAATGAGCAGTTCTTC CASSFRLATYYNEQFF TRBJ2-1 TRBV13 NA TRBD2
TGTGCCAGTAGTAGGACAGGGGGTTACGAGCAGTACTTC CASSRTGGYEQYF TRBJ2-7 TRBV19 NA TRBD1